This T cell receptor beta chain was found in a study of blood T cell repertoires in COVID-19. On the study more broadly: Acute and convalescent COVID-19 samples came from the United States, Italy and Spain.

Assignment of participants to cohorts was predicated upon participant-reported clinical history. Details on this clone: The same CDR3 is also encoded by other DNA sequences in this sample.

TCRdb's table, derived via immunoSEQ multiplex PCR, lists solely in-frame clones and lacks some. Of more than 250,000 clones listed, around 90% are singletons. The sample taken for sequencing was PBMCs or T cells enriched from blood (not recorded which). The source of this sequence is a woman in her late teens or twenties with acute COVID-19.

CDR3 region: CASSQDPGNNQPQHF. The CDR3 region has the DNA TGTGCCAGCAGCCAAGACCCAGGAAACAATCAGCCCCAGCATTTT. This chain joins TRBV4-2 and TRBJ1-5, with D unresolved. V was clipped by 0 bases and J by 3 bases, with 9 bases between them. Looked up from germline, CDR1 is LGHNA and CDR2 is YNFKEQ. CDR3 length: 15 amino acids.